This TCR beta chain originates from a study of vaccination effects on CD4 cells after COVID-19. Concerning this clone: The antigen is unknown.

Overall study findings and caveats: At late timepoints after vaccination, vaccine- and infection-induced clones shrank markedly.

CDR1 and CDR2 from the germline V gene are LNHDA and SQIVND (reference sequence). The CDR3 is 13 residues long. Trimming shortened V by 2 bases and J by 3 bases, and 7 bases separated the two germline ends. Viral peptide pools were used in the ViraFEST assay to expand antigen-specific CD4+ T cells, and sequencing came afterward. The authors isolated CD4+ T cells after ten to eleven days of culture. All vaccine recipients tested negative for nucleocapsid antibodies and had never contracted SARS-CoV-2 infection. They grew roughly 2 million PBMC in each well, adding about 10 IU/ml IL-2 and 8.5 to 10 ug/ml peptides. Some clones are missing from TCRdb's copy, which holds only in-frame ones; the method was immunoSEQ multiplex PCR. This repertoire shows some 79,000 clones, roughly four fifths found once; its top ten account for 1.5% to 2%.

V is TRBV19 and J is TRBJ1-2, with D unclear. The sample consisted of CD4+ T cells from PBMCs cultured with HCoV-229E spike peptides, taken before COVID-19 vaccination. The sequence derives from a human donor who received a COVID-19 vaccine. CDR3 residues: CASSITADYGYTF. In DNA, the CDR3 is TGTGCCAGTAGTATAACAGCCGACTATGGCTACACCTTC.